The 8 T cell receptor beta chains reported below all come from one sample, sequenced in a study of T cell responses to AZD1222 COVID-19 vaccine. TCRdb's table, derived via immunoSEQ multiplex PCR, lists solely in-frame clones and lacks some. The data hold more than 100,000 clones, with approximately 92% observed a single time. The sample was peripheral blood, taken on day 0 of AZD1222 vaccination. All receptors derive from an adult in good health.

This clone occurred once. The V call is TRBV6-2 or TRBV6-3, the J call TRBJ1-3, with D uncertain. The CDR3 loop spans 17 amino acids. Trimming took off 1 base at V and 0 bases at J, with 13 bases between the two ends. The germline CDR1 and CDR2 sequences are MNHEY and SVGEGT. CDR3 in DNA: TGTGCCAGCAGTTACTTCGAGAGCCTTTACTCTGGAAACACCATATATTTT. It codes for CASSYFESLYSGNTIYF.

The chain recombines TRBV6-5 with TRBJ1-2, with 8 nucleotides matching TRBD1. This CDR3 is built from 13 residues. Germline V gene lookup returns CDR1 MNHEY and CDR2 SVGAGI. The V segment lost 6 bases and the J segment 8 bases; nucleotides outside the gene matches: 8. In DNA form, the CDR3 reads TGTGCCAGCAGACCGACAGGGGTGGGAGGCTACACCTTC. Translated, it gives CASRPTGVGGYTF.

J is TRBJ1-6 and V is TRBV14; D gene unclear. With 0 bases removed from V and 1 base from J, the gap between germline ends came to 1 base. The length of the CDR3 is 14 residues. Germline V gives CDR1 SGHDN, CDR2 FVKESK. The CDR3 DNA reads as TGTGCCAGCAGCCAAGAATCCTATAATTCACCCCTCCACTTT. It translates to CASSQESYNSPLHF.

The chain links TRBV4-1 to TRBJ2-1, with D uncertain. V lost 2 bases to trimming and J lost 9 bases, with 11 bases between them. The CDR3 loop spans 13 amino acids. CDR1 and CDR2 from the germline V gene are MGHRA and YSYEKL. In DNA form, the CDR3 reads TGCGCCAGCAGCCAAACCTACATGGGTGAGCAGTTCTTC. Its translation: CASSQTYMGEQFF.

This clone has only one observation. This chain links TRBV3-1 (or the pseudogene TRBV3-2) with TRBJ1-1; D is ambiguous. There are 13 residues in the CDR3. V lost 5 bases to trimming and J lost 3 bases, with 10 bases between them. CDR1 LGHDT and CDR2 YNNKEL come from the germline V gene (reference sequence). This chain's CDR3 is CASSFGRDTEAFF. DNA for the CDR3: TGTGCCAGCAGCTTCGGTAGGGACACTGAAGCTTTCTTT.

V and J are TRBV7-2 and TRBJ2-3; D call uncertain. The length of the CDR3 is 14 residues. Trimming cost V 1 base and J 2 bases, with 7 bases left between them. The germline CDR1 and CDR2 sequences are SGHTA and FQGNSA. DNA for the CDR3: TGTGCCAGCAGCTTAGGTCCGGTCACAGATACGCAGTATTTT. It codes for CASSLGPVTDTQYF.

The table lists this clone with a count of one. This chain joins TRBV18 and TRBJ1-6; D might be TRBD1 (5 bases). The V gene lost 4 bases and the J gene lost 8 bases, with 9 bases spanning the gap. The CDR3 is 13 amino acids. CDR1 KGHSH and CDR2 LQKENI come from the germline V gene. The CDR3 sequence: CASSQTVDSPLHF. CDR3 DNA sequence: TGTGCCAGCTCACAGACAGTTGATTCACCCCTCCACTTT.

The V gene is TRBV11-3, the J gene TRBJ1-2; D might be TRBD1 (5 bases). CDR1 SGHNT and CDR2 YENEEA come from the germline V gene. V was cut by 5 bases and J by 1 base, with 20 bases left in between. CDR3 length: 17 amino acids. This CDR3 reads CASSGEDGTENNYGYTF. Written as DNA, the CDR3 is TGTGCCAGCAGCGGAGAAGACGGGACGGAAAATAACTATGGCTACACCTTC.